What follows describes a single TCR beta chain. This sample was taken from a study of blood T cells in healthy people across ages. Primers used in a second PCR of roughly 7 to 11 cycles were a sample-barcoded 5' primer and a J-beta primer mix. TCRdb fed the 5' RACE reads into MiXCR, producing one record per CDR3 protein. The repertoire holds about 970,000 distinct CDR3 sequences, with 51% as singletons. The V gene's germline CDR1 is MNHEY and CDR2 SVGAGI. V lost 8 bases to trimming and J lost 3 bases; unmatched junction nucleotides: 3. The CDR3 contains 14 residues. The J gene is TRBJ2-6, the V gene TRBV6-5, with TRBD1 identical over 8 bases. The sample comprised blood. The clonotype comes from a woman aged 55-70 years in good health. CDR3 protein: CASRQGNGANVLTF. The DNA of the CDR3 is TGTGCCAGCCGACAGGGGAATGGGGCCAACGTCCTGACTTTC.